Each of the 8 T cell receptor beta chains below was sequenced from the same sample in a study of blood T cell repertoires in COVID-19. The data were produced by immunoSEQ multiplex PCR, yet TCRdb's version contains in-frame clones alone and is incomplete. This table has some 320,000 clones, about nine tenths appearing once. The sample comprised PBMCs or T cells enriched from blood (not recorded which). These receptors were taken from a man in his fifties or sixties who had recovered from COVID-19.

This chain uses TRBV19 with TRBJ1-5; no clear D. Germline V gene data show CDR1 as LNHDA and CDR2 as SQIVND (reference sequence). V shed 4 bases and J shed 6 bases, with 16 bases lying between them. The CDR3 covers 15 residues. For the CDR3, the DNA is TGTGCCAGTAGTAGCCTCTACCACCGGGGTCAGCCCCAGCATTTT. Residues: CASSSLYHRGQPQHF.

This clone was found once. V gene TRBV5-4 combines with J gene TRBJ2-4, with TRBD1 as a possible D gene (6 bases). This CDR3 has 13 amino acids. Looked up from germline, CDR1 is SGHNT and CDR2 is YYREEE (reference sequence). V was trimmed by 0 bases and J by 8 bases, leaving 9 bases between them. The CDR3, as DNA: TGTGCCAGCAGCTTGGGACAGGCGGACATTCAGTACTTC. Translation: CASSLGQADIQYF.

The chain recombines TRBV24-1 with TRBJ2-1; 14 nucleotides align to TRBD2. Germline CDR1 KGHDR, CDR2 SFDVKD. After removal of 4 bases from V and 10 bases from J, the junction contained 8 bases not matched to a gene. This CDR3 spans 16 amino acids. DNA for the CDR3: TGTGCCACCAGTGACCGGGGACTAGCGGGAGTCCAGGAGCAGTTCTTC. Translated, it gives CATSDRGLAGVQEQFF.

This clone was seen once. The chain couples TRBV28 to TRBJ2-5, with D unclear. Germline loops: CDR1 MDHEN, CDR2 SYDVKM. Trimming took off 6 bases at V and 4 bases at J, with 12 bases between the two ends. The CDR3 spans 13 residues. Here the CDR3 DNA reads TGTGCCAGCAGCGGTTCCCCCCGAGAGACCCAGTACTTC. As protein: CASSGSPRETQYF.

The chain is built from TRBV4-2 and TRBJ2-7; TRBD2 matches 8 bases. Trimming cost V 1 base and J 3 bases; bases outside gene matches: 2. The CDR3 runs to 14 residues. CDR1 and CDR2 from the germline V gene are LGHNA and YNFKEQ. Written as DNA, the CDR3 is TGTGCCAGCAGCCAAGCGGGAGGGGACTACGAGCAGTACTTC. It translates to CASSQAGGDYEQYF.

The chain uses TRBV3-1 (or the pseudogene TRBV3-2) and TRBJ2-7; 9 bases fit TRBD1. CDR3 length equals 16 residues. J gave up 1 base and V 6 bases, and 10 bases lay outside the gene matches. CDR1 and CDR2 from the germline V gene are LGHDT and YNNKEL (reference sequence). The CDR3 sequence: CASRGQNRGRSYEQYF. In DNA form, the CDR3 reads TGTGCCAGCAGGGGACAGAACAGGGGGCGTTCCTACGAGCAGTACTTC.

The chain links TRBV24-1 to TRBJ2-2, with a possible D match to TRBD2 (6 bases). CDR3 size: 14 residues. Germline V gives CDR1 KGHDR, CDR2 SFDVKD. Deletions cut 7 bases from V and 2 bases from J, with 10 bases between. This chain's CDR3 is CATRDYLNTGELFF. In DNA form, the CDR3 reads TGTGCCACCAGGGACTACCTCAACACCGGGGAGCTGTTTTTT.

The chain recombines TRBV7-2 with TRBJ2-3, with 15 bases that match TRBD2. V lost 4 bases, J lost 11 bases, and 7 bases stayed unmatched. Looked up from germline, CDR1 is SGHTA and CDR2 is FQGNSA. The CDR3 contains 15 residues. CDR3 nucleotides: TGTGCCAGCAGCTGGGCCGGGACTAGCGGGAGGTGGCAGTATTTT. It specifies CASSWAGTSGRWQYF. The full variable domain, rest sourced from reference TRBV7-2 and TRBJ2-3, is GAGVSQSPSNKVTEKGKDVELRCDPISGHTALYWYRQSLGQGLEFLIYFQGNSAPDKSGLPSDRFSAERTGGSVSTLTIQRTQQEDSAVYLCASSWAGTSGRWQYFGPGTRLTVL.